The rows below give T cell receptor beta chains drawn from one sample of a study of blood T cell repertoires in COVID-19. Profiled with immunoSEQ multiplex PCR; TCRdb holds only in-frame clones, not every one. The table records about 88,000 clones, approximately 91% of them present only once. Specimen: peripheral blood. Every receptor here comes from a woman older than 75 with acute or convalescent COVID-19. Both conserved end residues are part of each CDR3. The D gene is left open where the match is weak. Part of the rows lack a size; the others show once, few, many or a class for expanded clones.

V gene	D gene	J gene	clone size	CDR3 length	CDR3 DNA	CDR3 protein
TRBV7-9	TRBD1	TRBJ1-4	-	14	TGTGCCAGCAGCCACCCCGACAGGGATGAAAAACTGTTTTTT	CASSHPDRDEKLFF
TRBV5-6	-	TRBJ2-1	-	15	TGTGCCAGCAGCTTGCGGGGAGGAGGGTACAATGAGCAGTTCTTC	CASSLRGGGYNEQFF
TRBV3-1/TRBV3-2	TRBD1	TRBJ1-1	-	15	TGTGCCAGCAGCCAAGATGCCCGGGACAGGGGTGAAGCTTTCTTT	CASSQDARDRGEAFF
TRBV28	-	TRBJ2-3	-	14	TGTGCCACCCGTCCGGGGAGGCACAGAGATACGCAGTATTTT	CATRPGRHRDTQYF
TRBV9	TRBD1	TRBJ1-5	-	17	TGTGCCAGCAGCGTACCACAGACAGGGGATAGCAATCAGCCCCAGCATTTT	CASSVPQTGDSNQPQHF
TRBV6-2/TRBV6-3	TRBD1	TRBJ1-4	-	15	TGTGCCAGCAGCACAGGGGGCGCCGGTAATGAAAAACTGTTTTTT	CASSTGGAGNEKLFF
TRBV19	-	TRBJ2-7	-	16	TGTGCCAGTAGTATAGGGGGGGGCCGCGCCGCGTACGAGCAGTACTTC	CASSIGGGRAAYEQYF
TRBV7-2	TRBD2	TRBJ2-6	-	18	TGTGCCAGCAGCCCGACTAGCGGGGGCCCCTCTGGGGCCAACGTCCTGACTTTC	CASSPTSGGPSGANVLTF
TRBV7-3	-	TRBJ1-1	-	14	TGTGCCAGCAGCTTAACGCGGGGCGGCACTGAAGCTTTCTTT	CASSLTRGGTEAFF
TRBV4-1	TRBD2	TRBJ2-1	-	16	TGCGCCAGCAGCCAAAAACTAGCGGGAGGGCTGAATGAGCAGTTCTTC	CASSQKLAGGLNEQFF
TRBV5-1	-	TRBJ2-1	-	14	TGCGCCAGCAGCCACGGACGGGGAGACAATGAGCAGTTCTTC	CASSHGRGDNEQFF
TRBV5-4	TRBD2	TRBJ2-7	-	16	TGTGCCAGCAGCCTGGAGCGGGGGGCGGTTGCCTACGAGCAGTACTTC	CASSLERGAVAYEQYF
TRBV29-1	TRBD2	TRBJ2-3	-	15	TGCAGCGTTGAAGCCACCGGGACTAGCACTGATACGCAGTATTTT	CSVEATGTSTDTQYF
TRBV7-2	-	TRBJ1-6	-	15	TGTGCCAGCAGCTTAGTTGCGGAAAATAATTCACCCCTCCACTTT	CASSLVAENNSPLHF
TRBV10-3	-	TRBJ1-6	-	15	TGTGCCATCAAAGAGGGACTCTCCTATAATTCACCCCTCCACTTT	CAIKEGLSYNSPLHF
TRBV30	TRBD1	TRBJ1-1	-	12	TGTGCCTGGAGTCCACAGGGGGCTGAAGCTTTCTTT	CAWSPQGAEAFF
TRBV3-1/TRBV3-2	-	TRBJ1-5	-	14	TGTGCCAGCAGCCAAGGGGCGCGAAGTCAGCCCCAGCATTTT	CASSQGARSQPQHF
TRBV7-9	-	TRBJ1-2	-	12	TGTGCCAGCAGCCAGACAGAATATGGCTACACCTTC	CASSQTEYGYTF
TRBV6-7	-	TRBJ1-6	-	18	TGTGCCAGCAGTTACCCTCCCCCGAGGGAAGCCTATAATTCACCCCTCCACTTT	CASSYPPPREAYNSPLHF
TRBV6-5	-	TRBJ2-1	once	14	TGTGCCAGCAATAAGGGGCCTATCAACAATGAGCAGTTCTTC	CASNKGPINNEQFF
TRBV2	TRBD1	TRBJ1-1	-	15	TGTGCCAGCAGTCAATTGACAGGGATGACCACTGAAGCTTTCTTT	CASSQLTGMTTEAFF
TRBV28	TRBD1	TRBJ1-2	-	13	TGTGCCAGCAGTTTAGGGGACAGGGAAGGCTACACCTTC	CASSLGDREGYTF
TRBV29-1	TRBD1	TRBJ1-1	-	14	TGCAGCGCGGGTACACAGGGGGGCGGCACTGAAGCTTTCTTT	CSAGTQGGGTEAFF
TRBV7-2	-	TRBJ1-2	-	14	TGTGCCAGCAGCCCTAGCCTACTAAACTATGGCTACACCTTC	CASSPSLLNYGYTF
TRBV6-5	TRBD1	TRBJ1-1	-	16	TGTGCCAGCAGTTACTCGATGGGACAGGGAATCACTGAAGCTTTCTTT	CASSYSMGQGITEAFF
TRBV15	TRBD1	TRBJ2-1	-	15	TGTGCCACCAGCAGTCTCCGGGACAGGGTAAATGAGCAGTTCTTC	CATSSLRDRVNEQFF
TRBV11-2	-	TRBJ2-7	-	13	TGTGCCAGCAGCCCGTACAGGGATGGTGAGCAGTACTTC	CASSPYRDGEQYF
TRBV7-9	TRBD2	TRBJ2-7	-	16	TGTGCCAGCAGTCTATTACTAGCGGGAGAGGCCTACGAGCAGTACTTC	CASSLLLAGEAYEQYF
TRBV30	-	TRBJ1-2	-	11	TGTCTCTTAAGAGCTAACTATGGCTACACCTTC	CLLRANYGYTF
TRBV11-2	-	TRBJ2-5	-	13	TGTGCCAGCAGCTTGAGTCATCAAGAGACCCAGTACTTC	CASSLSHQETQYF
TRBV11-1	TRBD1	TRBJ2-2	-	15	TGTGCCAGCAGCTCCGGGACAGGGGTGACCGGGGAGCTGTTTTTT	CASSSGTGVTGELFF
TRBV18	TRBD2	TRBJ2-7	-	15	TGTGCCAGCTCAAACGCCGGGACTAACTACTACGAGCAGTACTTC	CASSNAGTNYYEQYF
TRBV28	TRBD2	TRBJ2-1	-	15	TGTGCCAGCAGTTTATCAGCGGGAGGAAGCACGGAGCAGTTCTTC	CASSLSAGGSTEQFF
TRBV12-3/TRBV12-4	-	TRBJ2-1	-	13	TGTGCCAGCAGTCCTAAGCCACTCAATGAGCAGTTCTTC	CASSPKPLNEQFF
TRBV2	-	TRBJ2-1	once	15	TGTGCCAGCAGTGATGTTAGCGTTACCTACAATGAGCAGTTCTTC	CASSDVSVTYNEQFF
TRBV7-8	-	TRBJ2-5	once	13	TGTGCCAGCAGCACGGTGGACCAAGAGACCCAGTACTTC	CASSTVDQETQYF
TRBV11-1	-	TRBJ1-1	-	15	TGTGCCAGCAGCAATGGGGCGGAGGGGAACACTGAAGCTTTCTTT	CASSNGAEGNTEAFF
TRBV3-1/TRBV3-2	-	TRBJ1-5	-	16	TGTGCCAGCAGCCAAGATCCCAGGTTTTACAATCAGCCCCAGCATTTT	CASSQDPRFYNQPQHF
TRBV9	-	TRBJ2-6	-	17	TGTGCCAGCGGTTGGGACACTGATATCTCTGGGGCCAACGTCCTGACTTTC	CASGWDTDISGANVLTF
TRBV13	TRBD2	TRBJ2-2	once	17	TGTGCCAGCAGCTTGAGGGGAGGGACCCAGAACACCGGGGAGCTGTTTTTT	CASSLRGGTQNTGELFF
TRBV7-9	-	TRBJ1-3	-	13	TGTGCCAGCAGGAGGAGCTCTGGAAACACCATATATTTT	CASRRSSGNTIYF
TRBV18	TRBD1	TRBJ1-6	-	15	TGTGCCAGCTCACCCCGGGACAGATCTCTTTCACCCCTCCACTTT	CASSPRDRSLSPLHF
TRBV2	TRBD1	TRBJ1-1	-	14	TGTGCCAGCAGAGTAGACAGGGAGGACACTGAAGCTTTCTTT	CASRVDREDTEAFF
TRBV15	TRBD1	TRBJ1-2	-	13	TGTGCCACCAGCATGGGACAGAGGGGTGGCTACACCTTC	CATSMGQRGGYTF
TRBV4-2	TRBD1	TRBJ1-4	-	16	TGTGCCAGCAGCCAAGAACCGGACAGGGGAATTCAGGGACTGTTTTTT	CASSQEPDRGIQGLFF
TRBV11-1	TRBD1	TRBJ1-6	-	16	TGTGCCAGCAGCGGACCGCCGGGACAGGGATCCTCACCCCTCCACTTT	CASSGPPGQGSSPLHF
TRBV2	TRBD2	TRBJ2-5	once	14	TGTGCCAGCAGTGAACAGGGAGGGCAAGAGACCCAGTACTTC	CASSEQGGQETQYF
TRBV28	TRBD2	TRBJ2-3	-	15	TGTGCCAGCAGCTCGATAGCGGGAGGTGTAGATACGCAGTATTTT	CASSSIAGGVDTQYF
TRBV27	-	TRBJ1-2	-	15	TGTGCCAGCAGTTTATCACGGGGGGCCAACTATGGCTACACCTTC	CASSLSRGANYGYTF
TRBV30	-	TRBJ1-4	-	13	TGTGCCTGGAGTGTACAAGGGGCTGAAAAACTGTTTTTT	CAWSVQGAEKLFF
TRBV6-5	-	TRBJ2-7	-	13	TGTGCCAGCAGTTACTCGACAGCCTACGAGCAGTACTTC	CASSYSTAYEQYF
TRBV11-3	-	TRBJ2-7	-	13	TGTGCCAGCAGCTTATACCGAGGGGGAGAGCAGTACTTC	CASSLYRGGEQYF
TRBV19	-	TRBJ2-2	-	13	TGTGCCGCTGTCGCCCGGGACACCGGGGAGCTGTTTTTT	CAAVARDTGELFF
TRBV10-3	TRBD1	TRBJ1-1	-	15	TGTGCCATCAGACAAATCGACAGGGGGAACACTGAAGCTTTCTTT	CAIRQIDRGNTEAFF
TRBV6-5	TRBD1	TRBJ2-5	once	15	TGTGCCAGCAGTTCGTCAGGGGGCCTCCAAGAGACCCAGTACTTC	CASSSSGGLQETQYF